The 8 T cell receptor beta chains listed next were all sequenced from one sample in a study of blood T cell repertoires in COVID-19. The repertoire was sequenced with immunoSEQ multiplex PCR; TCRdb's copy has only in-frame clones and lacks some. This table has about 430,000 clones, more than 75% appearing once. The specimen was PBMCs or T cells enriched from blood (not recorded which). The receptors were sampled from a woman in her 30s with acute COVID-19.

The chain employs TRBV27 and TRBJ1-6; D ambiguous. Per germline, CDR1 MNHEY and CDR2 SMNVEV (reference sequence). The CDR3 is 13 amino acids. Trimming cost V 6 bases and J 0 bases, with 3 bases left between them. The CDR3 here is CASRSSYNSPLHF. CDR3 coding DNA: TGTGCCAGCAGGAGCTCCTATAATTCACCCCTCCACTTT.

The CDR3 sequence is CASSVRAGGSTSTDTQYF. The DNA for the CDR3 is TGTGCCAGCAGCGTAAGGGCGGGGGGGAGTACTAGCACAGATACGCAGTATTTT. The chain carries TRBV9 and TRBJ2-3; 9 bases are a match to TRBD2. The CDR3 has 18 residues. Germline V gene data show CDR1 as SGDLS and CDR2 as YYNGEE. V lost 1 base and J lost 0; bases outside the gene matches: 9.

In its sample, this clone was seen a few times. The chain uses TRBV29-1 and TRBJ2-3; TRBD2 matches at 11 bases. Looked up from germline, CDR1 is SQVTM and CDR2 is ANQGSEA. The CDR3 is 18 residues long. The V segment lost 4 bases and the J segment 1 base; nucleotides outside the gene matches: 13. The CDR3 DNA follows: TGCAGCGTTGTGGGGCTAGCGGGGGGCTTGTCAGGCACAGATACGCAGTATTTT. Its protein product is CSVVGLAGGLSGTDTQYF.

CDR3 region: CASSLGTGVGEKLFF. CDR3 DNA: TGTGCCAGCAGCTTGGGGACAGGGGTCGGGGAAAAACTGTTTTTT. V is TRBV5-6 and J is TRBJ1-4, with 9 positions matching TRBD1. The CDR3 is 15 residues long. Looked up from germline, CDR1 is SGHDT and CDR2 is YYEEEE. J was trimmed by 8 bases and V by 0 bases; bases with no gene match: 5.

The rearrangement links TRBV7-8 to TRBJ2-1; D possibly corresponds to TRBD2 (6 bases). The CDR3 contains 12 residues. Germline V gene sequence: CDR1 SGHVS, CDR2 FQNEAQ. V shed 5 bases and J shed 12 bases, with 14 bases lying between them. The CDR3 DNA follows: TGTGCCAGCAGCCACGGGACTCCCTTGCAGTTCTTC. This gives the protein CASSHGTPLQFF.

The gene calls are TRBV19 and TRBJ2-3, with 8 bases identical to TRBD1. The CDR3 runs to 15 residues. With 4 bases clipped from V and 4 bases from J, the junction kept 7 bases outside the gene matches. Germline V gene data show CDR1 as LNHDA and CDR2 as SQIVND (reference sequence). The CDR3 DNA is TGTGCCAGTAGTACTCCGGACAGGGCCCCAGATACGCAGTATTTT. Encoded protein: CASSTPDRAPDTQYF.

In DNA, the CDR3 is TGTGCCAGCTCACCACCGGGGACAGGGGGTCGTACTGAAGCTTTCTTT. It encodes CASSPPGTGGRTEAFF. This chain links TRBV18 with TRBJ1-1; 11 bases are a match to TRBD1. Per the germline V gene, CDR1 is KGHSH and CDR2 is LQKENI. CDR3 length: 16 amino acids. The V gene end was trimmed by 0 bases and the J gene end by 5 bases; junction bases not matched to a gene: 5.

V usage is TRBV19 and J usage is TRBJ2-7, with 10 bases aligning to TRBD1. This CDR3 comprises 16 residues. The junction had 8 bases not matched to a gene; V was cut back by 5 bases and J by 1 base. From germline, CDR1 is LNHDA and CDR2 SQIVND (reference sequence). In DNA, the CDR3 is TGTGCCAGTAGTTTCACCGGGACAGGGGCTTCCTACGAGCAGTACTTC. It encodes CASSFTGTGASYEQYF. Together with reference TRBV19 and TRBJ2-7, the CDR3 gives the full variable domain: DGGITQSPKYLFRKEGQNVTLSCEQNLNHDAMYWYRQDPGQGLRLIYYSQIVNDFQKGDIAEGYSVSREKKESFPLTVTSAQKNPTAFYLCASSFTGTGASYEQYFGPGTRLTVT.